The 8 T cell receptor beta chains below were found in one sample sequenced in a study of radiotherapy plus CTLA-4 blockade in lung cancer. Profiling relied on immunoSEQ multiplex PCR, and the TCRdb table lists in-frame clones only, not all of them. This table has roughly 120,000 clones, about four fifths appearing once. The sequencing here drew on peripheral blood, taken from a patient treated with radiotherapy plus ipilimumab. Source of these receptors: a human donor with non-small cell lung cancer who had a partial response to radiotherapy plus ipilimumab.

The CDR3 here is CASRTRGVMNTEAFF. CDR3 in DNA: TGTGCCAGCAGAACCAGGGGAGTCATGAACACTGAAGCTTTCTTT. The chain has TRBV28 and TRBJ1-1; maybe TRBD1 (6 bases). This CDR3 has 15 residues. Looked up from germline, CDR1 is MDHEN and CDR2 is SYDVKM. The V end was cut by 6 bases, the J end by 0 bases, with 14 bases between. Based on the CDR3 plus reference TRBV28 and TRBJ1-1, the full variable domain is DVKVTQSSRYLVKRTGEKVFLECVQDMDHENMFWYRQDPGLGLRLIYFSYDVKMKEKGDIPEGYSVSREKKERFSLILESASTNQTSMYLCASRTRGVMNTEAFFGQGTRLTVV.

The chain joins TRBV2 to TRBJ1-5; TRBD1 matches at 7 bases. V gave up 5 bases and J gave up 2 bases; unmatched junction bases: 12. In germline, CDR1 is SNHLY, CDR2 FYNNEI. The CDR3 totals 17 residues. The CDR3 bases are TGTGCCAGCAGTAGACAGGGAATCGATTCGGGCAATCAGCCCCAGCATTTT. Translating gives CASSRQGIDSGNQPQHF.

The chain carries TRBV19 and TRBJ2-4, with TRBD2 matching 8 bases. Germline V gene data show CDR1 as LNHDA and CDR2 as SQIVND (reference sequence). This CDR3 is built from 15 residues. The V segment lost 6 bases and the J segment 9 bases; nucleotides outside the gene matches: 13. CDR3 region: CASRVYEAGEVIQYF. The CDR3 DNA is TGTGCCAGTAGAGTATACGAAGCGGGAGAGGTCATTCAGTACTTC.

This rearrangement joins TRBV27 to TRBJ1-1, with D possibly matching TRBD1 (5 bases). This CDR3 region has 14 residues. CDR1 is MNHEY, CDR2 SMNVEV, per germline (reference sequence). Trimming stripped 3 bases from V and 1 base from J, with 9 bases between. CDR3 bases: TGTGCCAGCAGTTTTGCAGGGCCGAACACTGAAGCTTTCTTT. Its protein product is CASSFAGPNTEAFF.

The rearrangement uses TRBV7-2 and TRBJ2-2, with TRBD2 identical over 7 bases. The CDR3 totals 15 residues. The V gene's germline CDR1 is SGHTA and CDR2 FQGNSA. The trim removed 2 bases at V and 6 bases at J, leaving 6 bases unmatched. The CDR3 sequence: CASSLLAGEAGELFF. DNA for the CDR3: TGTGCCAGCAGCTTATTGGCGGGAGAAGCCGGGGAGCTGTTTTTT. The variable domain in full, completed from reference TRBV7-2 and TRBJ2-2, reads GAGVSQSPSNKVTEKGKDVELRCDPISGHTALYWYRQSLGQGLEFLIYFQGNSAPDKSGLPSDRFSAERTGGSVSTLTIQRTQQEDSAVYLCASSLLAGEAGELFFGEGSRLTVL.

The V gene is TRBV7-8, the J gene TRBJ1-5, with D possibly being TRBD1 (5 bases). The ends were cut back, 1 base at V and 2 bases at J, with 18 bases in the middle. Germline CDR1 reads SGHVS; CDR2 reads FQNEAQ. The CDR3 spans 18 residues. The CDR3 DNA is TGTGCCAGCAGCTTAGATCAGGGTGCCCCGATAGGCAATCAGCCCCAGCATTTT. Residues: CASSLDQGAPIGNQPQHF.

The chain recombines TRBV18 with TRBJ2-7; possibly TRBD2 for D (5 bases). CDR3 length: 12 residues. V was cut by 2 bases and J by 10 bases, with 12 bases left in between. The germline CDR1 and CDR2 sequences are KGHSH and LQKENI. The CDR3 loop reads CASSPNLREQYV. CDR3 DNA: TGTGCCAGCTCACCAAACTTGAGGGAACAGTACGTC.

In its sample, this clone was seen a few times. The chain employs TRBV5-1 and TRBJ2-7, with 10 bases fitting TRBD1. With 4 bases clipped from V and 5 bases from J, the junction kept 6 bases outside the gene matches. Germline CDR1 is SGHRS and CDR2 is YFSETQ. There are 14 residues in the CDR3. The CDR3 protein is CASSLSTGGNEQYF. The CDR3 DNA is TGCGCCAGCAGCCTATCGACAGGGGGCAACGAGCAGTACTTC.